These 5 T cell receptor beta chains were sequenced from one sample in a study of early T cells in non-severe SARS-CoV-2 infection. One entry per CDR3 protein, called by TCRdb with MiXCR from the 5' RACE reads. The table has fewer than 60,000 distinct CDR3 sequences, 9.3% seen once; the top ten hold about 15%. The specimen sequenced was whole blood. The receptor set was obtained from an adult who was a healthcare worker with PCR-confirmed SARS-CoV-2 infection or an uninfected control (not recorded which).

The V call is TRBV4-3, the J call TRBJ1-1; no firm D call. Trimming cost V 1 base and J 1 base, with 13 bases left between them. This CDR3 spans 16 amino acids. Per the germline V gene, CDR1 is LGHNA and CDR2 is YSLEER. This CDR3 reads CASSQVLGSWNTEAFF. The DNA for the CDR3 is TGCGCCAGCAGCCAAGTCCTAGGCAGCTGGAACACTGAAGCTTTCTTT.

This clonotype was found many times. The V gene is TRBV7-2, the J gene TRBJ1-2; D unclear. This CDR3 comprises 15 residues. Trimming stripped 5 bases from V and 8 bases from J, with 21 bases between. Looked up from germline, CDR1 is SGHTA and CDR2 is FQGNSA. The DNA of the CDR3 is TGTGCCAGCAGCCCACAAGGAGCAGGTCTTAGGGGCTACACCTTC. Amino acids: CASSPQGAGLRGYTF.

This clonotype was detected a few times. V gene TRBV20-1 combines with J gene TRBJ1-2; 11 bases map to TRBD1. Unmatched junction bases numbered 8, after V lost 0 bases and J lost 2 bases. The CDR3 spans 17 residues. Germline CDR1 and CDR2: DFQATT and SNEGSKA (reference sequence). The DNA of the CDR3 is TGCAGTGCTAGAGATCTGGGACAGGGGGTTCAGAACTATGGCTACACCTTC. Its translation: CSARDLGQGVQNYGYTF.

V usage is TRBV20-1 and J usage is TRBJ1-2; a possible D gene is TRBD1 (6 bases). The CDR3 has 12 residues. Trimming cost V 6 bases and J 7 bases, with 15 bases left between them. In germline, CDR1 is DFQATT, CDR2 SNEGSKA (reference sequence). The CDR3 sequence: CSAPQGIGGYTF. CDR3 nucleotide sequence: TGCAGTGCCCCACAGGGAATTGGTGGCTACACCTTC.

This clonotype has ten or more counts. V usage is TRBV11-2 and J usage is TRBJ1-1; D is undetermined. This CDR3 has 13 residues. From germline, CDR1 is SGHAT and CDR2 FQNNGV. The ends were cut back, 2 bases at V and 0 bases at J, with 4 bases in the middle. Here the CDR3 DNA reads TGTGCCAGCAGCTTACTCATGAACACTGAAGCTTTCTTT. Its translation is CASSLLMNTEAFF.